The T cell receptor (beta chain) described here comes from a study of CD8+CD57+ T cells in acquired aplastic anemia. About the research overall: For CD4+ cells, healthy donors had an average of about 11 million reads. Findings and caveats of the study: Patients and controls shared nearly 30 CD8+ CDR3 sequences, which appeared highly expressed in patients and within their immunodominant clones.

TCR beta VDJ and CDR3 profiles were obtained from a genomic DNA template. In TCRdb, the reads were re-called with MiXCR into one record per CDR3 protein. The repertoire includes about 130,000 distinct CDR3 sequences, around 50% of them detected once, and about 2.3% sits in the top ten. This clonotype was seen repeatedly, ten times or more. Antigen specificity is unknown. Germline CDR1 is SSHAT and CDR2 is FNYEAQ (reference sequence). The CDR3 consists of 12 residues. Between the trimmed V and J ends, which lost 5 bases and 7 bases, there was a span of 11 bases. The TCR was taken from a human donor in good health, serving as a control. Sequencing used sorted CD4+, CD8+, or CD8+CD57+ T cells (not recorded which) from PBMCs. The V gene is TRBV7-7, the J gene TRBJ2-5; the D is unclear. In nucleotides, the CDR3 is TGTGCCAGCAGCGATACACTGGGGACCCAGTACTTC. This gives the protein CASSDTLGTQYF. The full variable domain, its missing parts supplied by reference TRBV7-7 and TRBJ2-5, is GAGVSQSPRYKVTKRGQDVTLRCDPISSHATLYWYQQALGQGPEFLTYFNYEAQPDKSGLPSDRFSAERPEGSISTLTIQRTEQRDSAMYRCASSDTLGTQYFGPGTRLLVL.